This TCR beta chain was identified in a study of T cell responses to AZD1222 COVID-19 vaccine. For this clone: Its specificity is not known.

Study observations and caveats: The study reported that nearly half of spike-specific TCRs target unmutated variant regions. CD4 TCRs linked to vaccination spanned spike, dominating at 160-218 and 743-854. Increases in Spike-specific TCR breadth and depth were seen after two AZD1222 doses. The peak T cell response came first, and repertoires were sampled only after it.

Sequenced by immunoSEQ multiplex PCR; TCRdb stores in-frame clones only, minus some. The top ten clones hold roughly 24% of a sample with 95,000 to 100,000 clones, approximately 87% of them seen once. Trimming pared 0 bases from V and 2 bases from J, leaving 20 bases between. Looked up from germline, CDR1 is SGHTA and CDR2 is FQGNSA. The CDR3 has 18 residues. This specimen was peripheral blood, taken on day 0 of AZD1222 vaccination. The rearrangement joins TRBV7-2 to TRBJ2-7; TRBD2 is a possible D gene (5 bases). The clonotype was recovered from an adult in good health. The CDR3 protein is CASSLALGQGIGAYEQYF. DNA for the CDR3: TGTGCCAGCAGCTTAGCCCTCGGTCAAGGGATCGGGGCCTACGAGCAGTACTTC.